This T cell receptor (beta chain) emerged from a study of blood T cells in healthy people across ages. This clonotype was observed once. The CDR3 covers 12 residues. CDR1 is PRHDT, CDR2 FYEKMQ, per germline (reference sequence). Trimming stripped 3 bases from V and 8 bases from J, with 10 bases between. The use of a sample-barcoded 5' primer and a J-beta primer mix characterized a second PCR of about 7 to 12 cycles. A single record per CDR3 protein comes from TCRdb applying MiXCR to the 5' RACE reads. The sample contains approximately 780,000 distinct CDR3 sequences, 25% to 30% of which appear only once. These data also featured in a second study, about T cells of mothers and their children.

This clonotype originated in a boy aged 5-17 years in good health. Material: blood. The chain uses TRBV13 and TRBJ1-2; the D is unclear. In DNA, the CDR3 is TGTGCCAGCAGCTTCAGATTAGGAGGCTACACCTTC. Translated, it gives CASSFRLGGYTF. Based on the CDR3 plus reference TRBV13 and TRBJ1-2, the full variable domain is AAGVIQSPRHLIKEKRETATLKCYPIPRHDTVYWYQQGPGQDPQFLISFYEKMQSDKGSIPDRFSAQQFSDYHSELNMSSLELGDSALYFCASSFRLGGYTFGSGTRLTVV.